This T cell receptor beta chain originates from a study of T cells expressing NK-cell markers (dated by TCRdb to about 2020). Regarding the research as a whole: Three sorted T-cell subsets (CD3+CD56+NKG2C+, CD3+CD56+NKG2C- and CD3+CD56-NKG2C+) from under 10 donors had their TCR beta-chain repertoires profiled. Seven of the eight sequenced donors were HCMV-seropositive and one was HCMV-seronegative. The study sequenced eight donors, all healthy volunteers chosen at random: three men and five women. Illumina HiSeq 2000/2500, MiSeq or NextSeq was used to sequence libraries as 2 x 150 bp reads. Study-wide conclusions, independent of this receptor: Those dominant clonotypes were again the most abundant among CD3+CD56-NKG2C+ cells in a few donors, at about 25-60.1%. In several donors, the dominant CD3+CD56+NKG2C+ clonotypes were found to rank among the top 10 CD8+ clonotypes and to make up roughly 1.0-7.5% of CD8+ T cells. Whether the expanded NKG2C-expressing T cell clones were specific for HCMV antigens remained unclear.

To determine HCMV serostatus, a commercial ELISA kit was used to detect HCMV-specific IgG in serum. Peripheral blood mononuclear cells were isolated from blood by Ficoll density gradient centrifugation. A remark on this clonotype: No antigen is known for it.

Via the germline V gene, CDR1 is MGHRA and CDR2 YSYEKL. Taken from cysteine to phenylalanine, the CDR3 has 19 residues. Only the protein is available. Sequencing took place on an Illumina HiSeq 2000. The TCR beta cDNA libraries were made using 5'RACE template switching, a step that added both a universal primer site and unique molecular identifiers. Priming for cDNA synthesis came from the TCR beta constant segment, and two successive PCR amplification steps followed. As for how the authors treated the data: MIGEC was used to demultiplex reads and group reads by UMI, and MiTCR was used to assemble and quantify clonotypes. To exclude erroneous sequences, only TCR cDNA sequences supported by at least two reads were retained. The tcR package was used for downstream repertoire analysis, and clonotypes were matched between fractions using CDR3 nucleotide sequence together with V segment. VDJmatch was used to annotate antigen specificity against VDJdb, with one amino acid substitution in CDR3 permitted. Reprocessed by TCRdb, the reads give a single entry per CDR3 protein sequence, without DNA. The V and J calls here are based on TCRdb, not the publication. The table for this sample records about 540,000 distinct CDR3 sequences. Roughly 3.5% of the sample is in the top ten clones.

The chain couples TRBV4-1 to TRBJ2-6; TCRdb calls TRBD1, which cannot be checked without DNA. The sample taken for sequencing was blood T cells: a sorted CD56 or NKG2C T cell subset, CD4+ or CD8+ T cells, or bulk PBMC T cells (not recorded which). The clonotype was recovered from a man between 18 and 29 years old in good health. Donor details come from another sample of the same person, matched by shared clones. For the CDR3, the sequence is CASKPSQGDPHSGANVLTF.